The 28 T cell receptor beta chains below were found in one sample sequenced in a study of blood T cell repertoires in COVID-19 (TCRdb year 2020). Library preparation used the immunoSEQ multiplex PCR assay. TCRdb's version of the immuneACCESS table is confined to in-frame rearrangements and falls short of the full clone set. An unresolved V gene accounts for under half of the shortfall where checked; the remainder is of unknown origin. The sample table shows 55,000 to 70,000 clones, and more than 75% are seen once. Roughly a tenth of the sample is held by the ten biggest clonotypes. The sequenced sample was PBMCs or T cells enriched from blood (not recorded which). The receptors were sampled from a woman aged 40 to 50 who had recovered from COVID-19.

This clone appeared once. The chain combines TRBV29-1 with TRBJ2-2; D unclear. V was trimmed by 1 base and J by 1 base, leaving 4 bases between them. In germline, CDR1 is SQVTM, CDR2 ANQGSEA. This CDR3 contains 13 residues. In DNA form, the CDR3 reads TGCAGCGTTGAAGTCGTGAACACCGGGGAGCTGTTTTTT. Its protein product is CSVEVVNTGELFF.

The chain employs TRBV5-1 and TRBJ1-1; D not resolved. The CDR3 is 13 amino acids. Germline CDR1 and CDR2: SGHRS and YFSETQ. Trimming took off 4 bases at V and 4 bases at J, with 11 bases between the two ends. DNA for the CDR3: TGCGCCAGCAGCCCCGGTTATGTCACTGAAGCTTTCTTT. This sequence encodes CASSPGYVTEAFF.

V and J are TRBV11-3 and TRBJ2-7, with TRBD2 as a possible D gene (5 bases). The V end lost 6 bases, the J end lost 7 bases, and 16 bases lay between the germline ends. This CDR3 contains 13 residues. Germline CDR1 SGHNT, CDR2 YENEEA. CDR3 sequence reads: CASRPTGSNEQYF. The DNA for the CDR3 is TGTGCCAGCAGACCAACGGGGTCAAATGAGCAGTACTTC.

The gene calls are TRBV5-1 and TRBJ2-5; 11 nucleotides match TRBD2. Germline V CDR1 and CDR2: SGHRS, YFSETQ. V trimming: 3 bases; J trimming: 2 bases; junction bases outside the gene matches: 9. CDR3 length equals 17 residues. The chain's CDR3 is CASSWQPLAGGQETQYF. CDR3 nucleotides: TGCGCCAGCAGCTGGCAGCCTCTAGCGGGGGGACAAGAGACCCAGTACTTC.

The chain couples TRBV19 to TRBJ2-1; weak D call: TRBD2 (6 bases). Per the germline V gene, CDR1 is LNHDA and CDR2 is SQIVND (reference sequence). V was pared by 4 bases and J by 4 bases, with 11 bases between. The CDR3 is 14 residues long. The DNA for the CDR3 is TGTGCCAGTAGTACCCGGGGGAAATACAATGAGCAGTTCTTC. Its translation: CASSTRGKYNEQFF.

The gene calls are TRBV27 and TRBJ2-2, with 9 bases lining up with TRBD2. CDR1 and CDR2 (germline): MNHEY, SMNVEV (reference sequence). V gave up 3 bases and J gave up 4 bases; unmatched junction bases: 12. There are 18 residues in the CDR3. The CDR3 DNA follows: TGTGCCAGCAGTTTCCTGCGGGGGGGCCCCCAGGGCACCGGGGAGCTGTTTTTT. Its translation: CASSFLRGGPQGTGELFF.

J is TRBJ2-5 and V is TRBV6-5, with TRBD1 matching 8 bases. The CDR3 has 15 residues. Germline loops: CDR1 MNHEY, CDR2 SVGAGI. V lost 0 bases and J lost 2; bases outside the gene matches: 2. The CDR3 here is CASSYSRQGQETQYF. In nucleotides, the CDR3 is TGTGCCAGCAGTTACTCAAGACAGGGGCAAGAGACCCAGTACTTC.

V gene TRBV27 combines with J gene TRBJ2-7, with TRBD1 identical over 9 bases. Germline V gives CDR1 MNHEY, CDR2 SMNVEV (reference sequence). The length of the CDR3 is 14 residues. Trimming took 5 bases from V and 3 from J; bases not matched to a gene: 5. The CDR3: CASSRRTGVYEQYF. The CDR3 coding sequence is TGTGCCAGCAGTCGGCGGACAGGGGTCTACGAGCAGTACTTC.

This chain uses TRBV19 with TRBJ2-5; 8 bases match TRBD1. The V segment lost 2 bases and the J segment 4 bases; nucleotides outside the gene matches: 3. The CDR3 has 14 amino acids. From germline, CDR1 is LNHDA and CDR2 SQIVND (reference sequence). This CDR3 reads CASSIRTGRETQYF. DNA of the CDR3: TGTGCCAGTAGTATAAGGACAGGGCGAGAGACCCAGTACTTC.

This chain connects TRBV11-2 to TRBJ2-1; weak D call: TRBD2 (5 bases). Germline CDR1 and CDR2: SGHAT and FQNNGV. V was trimmed by 3 bases and J by 9 bases, leaving 12 bases between them. This CDR3 region has 13 residues. The CDR3: CASSLSDSAEQFF. Written as DNA, the CDR3 is TGTGCCAGCAGCTTGTCGGACTCGGCTGAGCAGTTCTTC.

The rearrangement uses TRBV19 and TRBJ2-5; 10 nucleotides agree with TRBD1. V lost 7 bases and J lost 2; bases outside the gene matches: 7. Per germline, CDR1 LNHDA and CDR2 SQIVND (reference sequence). This CDR3 spans 15 amino acids. The DNA for the CDR3 is TGTGCCAGTACTCCAGGACAGGGGGGTCAAGAGACCCAGTACTTC. Encoded protein: CASTPGQGGQETQYF.

V is TRBV13 and J is TRBJ1-1; 7 nucleotides align to TRBD1. The V gene's germline CDR1 is PRHDT and CDR2 FYEKMQ (reference sequence). This CDR3 has 16 amino acids. The ends lost 4 bases at V and 1 base at J; junction bases unmatched: 9. The CDR3 DNA follows: TGTGCCAGCAGCTCGGTGCGGGACAGACCGAACACTGAAGCTTTCTTT. It specifies CASSSVRDRPNTEAFF.

This CDR3 is CASREEVAFF. The CDR3 DNA reads TGTGCCAGCAGGGAGGAGGTGGCTTTCTTT. The gene calls are TRBV14 and TRBJ1-1; no clear D gene. Germline CDR1 reads SGHDN; CDR2 reads FVKESK. The CDR3 sequence is 10 residues long. The V and J ends lost 6 bases and 11 bases respectively, with 10 bases between them.

The gene calls are TRBV7-9 and TRBJ2-2; D is undetermined. V shed 5 bases and J shed 6 bases, with 16 bases lying between them. Germline V CDR1 and CDR2: SEHNR, FQNEAQ (reference sequence). This CDR3 has 15 amino acids. CDR3 nucleotide sequence: TGTGCCAGCAGCCACCTACTCGTCCCCTCCGGGGAGCTGTTTTTT. This sequence encodes CASSHLLVPSGELFF.

This chain joins TRBV3-1 (or the pseudogene TRBV3-2) and TRBJ2-3, with TRBD2 as a possible D gene (6 bases). Trimming shortened V by 4 bases and J by 2 bases, and 19 bases separated the two germline ends. Germline V lookup: CDR1 LGHDT, CDR2 YNNKEL (reference sequence). The CDR3 spans 17 residues. CDR3 sequence (DNA): TGTGCCAGCAGCCCCCTTAAGCGGGCCCCCACCACAGATACGCAGTATTTT. This translates into CASSPLKRAPTTDTQYF.

V usage is TRBV24-1 and J usage is TRBJ1-2; no clear D. This CDR3 region has 12 residues. Trimming took off 0 bases at V and 7 bases at J, with 5 bases between the two ends. CDR1 is KGHDR and CDR2 is SFDVKD in the germline V gene. Here the CDR3 DNA reads TGTGCCACCAGTGATTTGACGGGTGGCTACACCTTC. Translation gives CATSDLTGGYTF.

This sequence joins TRBV27 and TRBJ2-7; D possibly corresponds to TRBD2 (6 bases). The CDR3 extends over 15 amino acids. CDR1 and CDR2 from the germline V gene are MNHEY and SMNVEV (reference sequence). Trimming took 5 bases from V and 4 from J, leaving 18 bases between them. The DNA of the CDR3 is TGTGCCAGCAGTCCCTTTGGGGGAGGCTCTTACGAGCAGTACTTC. It specifies CASSPFGGGSYEQYF.

The V gene is TRBV28, the J gene TRBJ1-2; TRBD1 might be the D (5 bases). This CDR3 contains 14 residues. CDR1 MDHEN and CDR2 SYDVKM come from the germline V gene. V shed 7 bases and J shed 8 bases, with 20 bases lying between them. The CDR3 region has the DNA TGTGCCAGCACCCAGATTCATGGCAGGGAAGGCTACACCTTC. Translating it yields CASTQIHGREGYTF.

This chain joins TRBV12-3 or TRBV12-4 and TRBJ2-1; a possible D gene is TRBD2 (5 bases). CDR3 length: 13 residues. Trimming removed 3 bases at V and 4 bases at J, with 7 bases between. In DNA, the CDR3 is TGTGCCAGCAGTTTTGGGGAGTACAATGAGCAGTTCTTC. This encodes CASSFGEYNEQFF.

The genes are TRBV3-1 (or the pseudogene TRBV3-2) and TRBJ2-2; TRBD2 matches 8 bases. The V gene's germline CDR1 is LGHDT and CDR2 YNNKEL (reference sequence). The CDR3 runs to 16 residues. The V gene end was trimmed by 1 base and the J gene end by 7 bases; junction bases not matched to a gene: 8. In DNA form, the CDR3 reads TGTGCCAGCAGCCAAGGACTACTTACTAGCGGCGGGGAGCTGTTTTTT. Amino acids: CASSQGLLTSGGELFF.

The chain is built from TRBV24-1 and TRBJ2-5; 10 nucleotides agree with TRBD2. J was trimmed by 5 bases and V by 1 base; bases with no gene match: 9. The germline gives CDR1 KGHDR, CDR2 SFDVKD. The CDR3 covers 17 residues. The CDR3 reads CATSDFWASGGKETQYF. In DNA, the CDR3 is TGTGCCACCAGTGATTTCTGGGCTAGCGGGGGCAAGGAGACCCAGTACTTC.

This sequence joins TRBV10-2 and TRBJ2-1; 11 bases are a match to TRBD2. J gave up 7 bases and V 0 bases, and 8 bases lay outside the gene matches. Germline CDR1 and CDR2: WSHSY and SAAADI. The CDR3 sequence is 17 residues long. CDR3 sequence (DNA): TGCGCCAGCAGTGAGTCGAAACTAGCGGGGGTGTGGAATGAGCAGTTCTTC. Encoded protein: CASSESKLAGVWNEQFF.

The chain employs TRBV6-5 and TRBJ1-2; 8 positions agree with TRBD1. J gave up 12 bases and V 6 bases, and 15 bases lay outside the gene matches. The CDR3 is 14 residues long. In germline, CDR1 is MNHEY, CDR2 SVGAGI. Here the CDR3 reads CASSPGTGTSRNTF. The CDR3 nucleotides read TGTGCCAGCAGCCCCGGGACAGGAACTTCACGAAACACCTTC.

V gene TRBV5-1 combines with J gene TRBJ2-7; tentative D call: TRBD2 (7 bases). The CDR3 has 14 residues. Between the trimmed V and J ends, which lost 4 bases and 4 bases, there was a span of 15 bases. CDR1 SGHRS and CDR2 YFSETQ come from the germline V gene. The CDR3 here is CASSPRGGAYEQYF. The CDR3 bases are TGCGCCAGCAGCCCAAGGGGGGGGGCATACGAGCAGTACTTC.

The genes are TRBV7-2 and TRBJ1-2; D possibly corresponds to TRBD1 (5 bases). V shed 5 bases and J shed 13 bases, with 14 bases lying between them. The germline gives CDR1 SGHTA, CDR2 FQGNSA. This CDR3 contains 11 residues. CDR3 protein: CASSPGRGVTF. DNA for the CDR3: TGTGCCAGCAGCCCTGGGCGGGGGGTCACCTTC.

The V and J genes are TRBV10-2 and TRBJ1-4; D perhaps matches TRBD1 (5 bases). The CDR3 is 13 amino acids. The germline gives CDR1 WSHSY, CDR2 SAAADI. Deletions cut 6 bases from V and 4 bases from J, with 9 bases between. DNA for the CDR3: TGCGCCAGCAGAACAGGCGTTAATGAAAAACTGTTTTTT. Protein sequence: CASRTGVNEKLFF.

This chain links TRBV3-1 (or the pseudogene TRBV3-2) with TRBJ2-6, with unresolved D. The V end was cut by 0 bases, the J end by 0 bases, with 3 bases between. CDR3 length: 15 amino acids. Germline V CDR1 and CDR2: LGHDT, YNNKEL (reference sequence). In DNA, the CDR3 is TGTGCCAGCAGCCAAGACATCTCTGGGGCCAACGTCCTGACTTTC. Amino acids: CASSQDISGANVLTF.

This chain's CDR3 is CASSPTGFIKRGYTF. Here the CDR3 DNA reads TGCGCCAGCAGCCCAACAGGATTCATTAAAAGGGGCTACACCTTC. This chain connects TRBV5-1 to TRBJ1-2, with D possibly being TRBD1 (5 bases). The V gene's germline CDR1 is SGHRS and CDR2 YFSETQ. The V gene lost 4 bases and the J gene lost 8 bases, with 21 bases spanning the gap. CDR3 size: 15 residues.